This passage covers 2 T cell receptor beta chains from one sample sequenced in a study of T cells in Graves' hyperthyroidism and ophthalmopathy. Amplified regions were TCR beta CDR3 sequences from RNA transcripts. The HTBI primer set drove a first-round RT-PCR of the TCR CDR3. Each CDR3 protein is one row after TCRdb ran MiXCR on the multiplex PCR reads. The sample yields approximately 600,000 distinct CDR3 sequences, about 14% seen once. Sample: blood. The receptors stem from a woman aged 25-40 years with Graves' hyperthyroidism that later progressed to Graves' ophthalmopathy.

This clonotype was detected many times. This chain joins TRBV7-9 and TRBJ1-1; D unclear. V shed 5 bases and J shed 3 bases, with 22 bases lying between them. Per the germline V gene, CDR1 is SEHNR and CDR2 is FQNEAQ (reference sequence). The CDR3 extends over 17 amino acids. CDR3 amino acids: CASSVGLLPRGDTEAFF. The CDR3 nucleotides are TGTGCCAGCAGCGTTGGACTCCTGCCCCGAGGCGACACTGAAGCTTTCTTT.

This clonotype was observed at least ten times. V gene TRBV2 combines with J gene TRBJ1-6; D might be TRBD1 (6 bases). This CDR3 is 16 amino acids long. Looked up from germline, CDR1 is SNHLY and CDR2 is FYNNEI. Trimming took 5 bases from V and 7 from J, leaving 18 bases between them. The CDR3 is CASSPQTGGTNSPLHF. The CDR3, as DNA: TGTGCCAGCAGTCCCCAGACAGGTGGGACCAATTCACCCCTCCACTTT.